This T cell receptor beta chain came from a study of T cells in Graves' hyperthyroidism and ophthalmopathy. Study-level findings and limits: In the analysis, a 13 V-J model separated ophthalmopathy from stable hyperthyroidism.

With a duration under 2 months, the hyperthyroidism was newly diagnosed in patients aged 18 to 65. Details on this clonotype: Its antigen is as yet unknown.

From RNA transcripts, TCR beta CDR3 regions were amplified. With the HTBI primer set, the TCR CDR3 went through a first round of RT-PCR. TCRdb redid the calling of the multiplex PCR reads with MiXCR, one entry per CDR3 protein. The data show roughly 700,000 distinct CDR3 sequences, 35% seen once. There are 20 residues in the CDR3. Germline V gives CDR1 MNHNY, CDR2 SVGAGI (reference sequence). The J segment lost 4 bases and the V segment lost 2 bases, leaving 15 bases of the junction unmatched. The chain uses TRBV6-6 and TRBJ2-2; TRBD2 matches 11 bases. This TCR derives from a woman in her 40s with Graves' hyperthyroidism. Source material: blood. CDR3 DNA sequence: TGTGCCAGCAGTTACCTCGCTAGCGGGGGGTCTATGGGGACCACCGGGGAGCTGTTTTTT. Residues: CASSYLASGGSMGTTGELFF.